A selection of T cell receptor beta chains follows, all from one sample in a study of blood T cell repertoires in COVID-19. TCRdb keeps only in-frame clones here, not all; method: immunoSEQ multiplex PCR. Of a few hundred thousand clones listed, around four fifths are singletons. The source material was peripheral blood. These receptor sequences come from a woman aged 50 to 65 with acute or convalescent COVID-19. The CDR3 runs from the conserved cysteine through the conserved F or W. The order of the fields is D gene, V gene, J gene, clone size, CDR3 DNA, CDR3 protein. The D gene is left open where the match is weak. The size field is filled for only some rows; it gives once, few, many or a size class.

TRBD1	TRBV9	TRBJ1-4	-	TGTGCCAGCAGCGTGGGACAGACTAATGAAAAACTGTTTTTT	CASSVGQTNEKLFF
-	TRBV6-2/TRBV6-3	TRBJ1-2	-	TGTGCCAGCAGTTACTCGGGGCAGGGCGTCTATGGCTACACCTTC	CASSYSGQGVYGYTF
TRBD2	TRBV20-1	TRBJ2-1	-	TGCAGTGCTAGTCCCGGGACTACCCATGTTGAGCAGTTCTTC	CSASPGTTHVEQFF
-	TRBV30	TRBJ2-1	-	TGTGCCTGGAGTCGAATAGCGTCGAGGAATGAGCAGTTCTTC	CAWSRIASRNEQFF
TRBD2	TRBV12-5	TRBJ2-1	-	TGTGCTAGTGGCACGACTGGGGGGGTCGGCTACAATGAGCAGTTCTTC	CASGTTGGVGYNEQFF
-	TRBV9	TRBJ1-5	few	TGTGCCAGCAGCGTAGCTAGAGAGTCAGGAGGTCGCGGTCAGCCCCAGCATTTT	CASSVARESGGRGQPQHF
TRBD2	TRBV7-9	TRBJ2-3	-	TGTGCCAGCAGCTCGACTAGCAGCACAGATACGCAGTATTTT	CASSSTSSTDTQYF
-	TRBV5-1	TRBJ2-3	-	TGCGCCAGCAGCCGCGGACAGCCTTTCACAGATACGCAGTATTTT	CASSRGQPFTDTQYF
TRBD2	TRBV7-2	TRBJ2-7	-	TGTGCCAGCAGCCCCCCGGCTAGCGGGAGCTTCTCCGAGCAGTACTTC	CASSPPASGSFSEQYF
TRBD2	TRBV6-2/TRBV6-3	TRBJ2-3	-	TGTGCCAGCAGTCCGGGCGGGAGGTCAGATACGCAGTATTTT	CASSPGGRSDTQYF
-	TRBV19	TRBJ2-7	-	TGTGCCAGTAGTACCACTCTGAGTATCCCTCCCTACGAGCAGTACTTC	CASSTTLSIPPYEQYF
-	TRBV6-5	TRBJ1-6	-	TGTGCCAGCAGGGGGGGGGTTGGCTCACCCCTCCACTTT	CASRGGVGSPLHF
-	TRBV5-1	TRBJ2-5	-	TGCGCCAGCAGCTCTACGGTGCAAGAGACCCAGTACTTC	CASSSTVQETQYF
-	TRBV5-6	TRBJ1-3	-	TGTGCCAGCAGCTTGGTAGGGGGAATCTCTGGAAACACCATATATTTT	CASSLVGGISGNTIYF
TRBD2	TRBV2	TRBJ2-1	-	TGTGCCAGCAGTACCGGGACTAGGAACAATGAGCAGTTCTTC	CASSTGTRNNEQFF
TRBD1	TRBV12-5	TRBJ1-3	few	TGTGCTAGTGGTTTGGTACTGGACAGGCGAACTGGAAACACCATATATTTT	CASGLVLDRRTGNTIYF
-	TRBV5-8	TRBJ1-5	once	TGTGCCAGCAGCCAGGTGGGAGAGGCTCAGCCCCAGCATTTT	CASSQVGEAQPQHF
TRBD2	TRBV5-8	TRBJ2-1	-	TGTGCCAGCAGCTCCGGACTAGCGGGGCTAAATGAGCAGTTCTTC	CASSSGLAGLNEQFF
-	TRBV5-1	TRBJ2-7	-	TGCGCCAGCAGCTCGGGACTGAATGGCGAGCAGTACTTC	CASSSGLNGEQYF
TRBD1	TRBV6-5	TRBJ2-1	-	TGTGCCACCCGAGGGACAGGGAGCGATGAGCAGTTCTTC	CATRGTGSDEQFF
TRBD2	TRBV11-3	TRBJ2-1	-	TGTGCCAGCAGCCCCCGCCTAGCGGGAGGCAATGAGCAGTTCTTC	CASSPRLAGGNEQFF
TRBD1	TRBV9	TRBJ1-3	-	TGTGCCAGCAGCGCGGACAGGGGTTCGACCTCTGGAAACACCATATATTTT	CASSADRGSTSGNTIYF
TRBD2	TRBV6-5	TRBJ2-5	-	TGTGCCAGCAGAACGGCGGGGGGTCTGGAGACCCAGTACTTC	CASRTAGGLETQYF
-	TRBV4-3	TRBJ2-5	-	TGCGCCAGCAGCCAGGCAAGGGACCGGGGGGAGACCCAGTACTTC	CASSQARDRGETQYF
-	TRBV3-1/TRBV3-2	TRBJ1-4	-	TGTGCCAGCAGCCAAGTGGGGGCTACTAATGAAAAACTGTTTTTT	CASSQVGATNEKLFF
TRBD1	TRBV29-1	TRBJ1-2	-	TGCAGCGTTTGGGCGGGACAGGGGAGTGATGGCTACACCTTC	CSVWAGQGSDGYTF
-	TRBV6-5	TRBJ1-5	few	TGTGCCAGCAGTACCCGGACTAACAATCAGCCCCAGCATTTT	CASSTRTNNQPQHF
-	TRBV5-1	TRBJ2-1	-	TGCGCCAGCACCGACAGGACGGGGAATGAGCAGTTCTTC	CASTDRTGNEQFF